Below, 30 T cell receptor beta chains from the same sample are listed, as sequenced in a study of T cells in Graves' hyperthyroidism and ophthalmopathy. TCR beta CDR3 region amplification was performed from RNA transcripts. The primer set for the first-round RT-PCR of the TCR CDR3 was HTBI. TCRdb redid the calling of the multiplex PCR reads with MiXCR, one entry per CDR3 protein. Here the sample spans approximately 630,000 distinct CDR3 sequences, under 20% being singletons. Material: blood. Receptors were obtained from a woman aged 25 to 39 with Graves' hyperthyroidism.

This clonotype was detected a few times. Just one base apart from a much larger clone, this may be a read error. This chain joins TRBV2 and TRBJ2-5; D is unresolved. The CDR3 has 14 amino acids. Germline CDR1 is SNHLY and CDR2 is FYNNEI. The CDR3 reads CASSPRQDQETRYF. The CDR3 DNA sequence: TGTGCCAGCAGTCCGAGACAAGACCAAGAGACCCGGTACTTC.

V gene TRBV13 combines with J gene TRBJ2-3, with TRBD2 matching over 8 bases. V lost 4 bases and J lost 7; bases outside the gene matches: 7. Germline V CDR1 and CDR2: PRHDT, FYEKMQ (reference sequence). The CDR3 consists of 14 residues. The CDR3 nucleotides read TGTGCCAGCAGCTCGACTAGCGACTCCTATACGCAGTATTTT. It yields the protein CASSSTSDSYTQYF.

This clonotype came up many times. The chain joins TRBV28 to TRBJ2-1; D is unclear. CDR3 length equals 14 residues. Trimming pared 4 bases from V and 0 bases from J, leaving 7 bases between. The germline CDR1 and CDR2 sequences are MDHEN and SYDVKM. This chain's CDR3 is CASSSGNSYNEQFF. The CDR3 coding sequence is TGTGCCAGCAGTTCTGGGAACTCCTACAATGAGCAGTTCTTC.

This clonotype was seen a few times. The chain is built from TRBV29-1 and TRBJ2-3, with no clear D. V lost 1 base, J lost 2 bases, and 1 base lay in between. The CDR3 covers 11 residues. Germline V gene lookup returns CDR1 SQVTM and CDR2 ANQGSEA. The CDR3 region has the DNA TGCAGCGTTGAAGTCACAGATACGCAGTATTTT. This codes for CSVEVTDTQYF.

In this sample, this clonotype turned up a few times. This chain uses TRBV4-1 with TRBJ1-4; the D gene is possibly TRBD1 (5 bases). V was shortened by 6 bases and J by 6 bases, with 20 bases between the two germline ends. Germline V lookup: CDR1 MGHRA, CDR2 YSYEKL. This CDR3 has 16 residues. CDR3 DNA sequence: TGCGCCAGCAGAAGGACATTTACGGTGAGGGATGAAAAACTGTTTTTT. Translation: CASRRTFTVRDEKLFF.

This clonotype was seen many times. The rearrangement joins TRBV20-1 to TRBJ2-7, with 10 bases lining up with TRBD2. Germline CDR1 is DFQATT and CDR2 is SNEGSKA (reference sequence). The CDR3 runs 15 residues. V gave up 0 bases and J gave up 9 bases; unmatched junction bases: 11. CDR3: CSARDRGLAFLGQYF. Written as DNA, the CDR3 is TGCAGTGCTAGAGATCGGGGACTAGCGTTTCTCGGGCAGTACTTC.

A word on this clonotype: At one end, the junction sequence differs from germline, possibly due to a read error. V is TRBV12-3 or TRBV12-4 and J is TRBJ1-1; D remains unclear. There are 13 residues in the CDR3. The CDR3 nucleotides read TGTGCCAGCACCCCGCTCGTTAACACTGAACCTTTCTTT. It codes for CASTPLVNTEPFF.

This chain joins TRBV28 and TRBJ2-5, with D possibly being TRBD1 or TRBD2 (5 bases each). The germline V gene has CDR1 MDHEN and CDR2 SYDVKM. The CDR3 contains 13 residues. V dropped 6 bases and J dropped 2 bases, with 10 bases sitting between them. CDR3 sequence reads: CASSPREQETQYF. DNA of the CDR3: TGTGCCAGCAGCCCCAGGGAGCAAGAGACCCAGTACTTC. The full variable domain, in which reference TRBV28 and TRBJ2-5 provide the parts outside the CDR3, is DVKVTQSSRYLVKRTGEKVFLECVQDMDHENMFWYRQDPGLGLRLIYFSYDVKMKEKGDIPEGYSVSREKKERFSLILESASTNQTSMYLCASSPREQETQYFGPGTRLLVL.

The V gene is TRBV5-1, the J gene TRBJ1-1; TRBD1 agrees at 8 bases. Germline V gene data show CDR1 as SGHRS and CDR2 as YFSETQ. This CDR3 has 15 residues. The junction had 10 bases not matched to a gene; V was cut back by 3 bases and J by 6 bases. The CDR3 bases are TGCGCCAGCAGCTCCCGGACAGGGCAAGGCGCTGAAGCTTTCTTT. Translated: CASSSRTGQGAEAFF.

V gene TRBV12-3 or TRBV12-4 combines with J gene TRBJ2-7; the D is unclear. The CDR3 length is 11 residues. The ends were cut back, 6 bases at V and 3 bases at J, with 6 bases in the middle. DNA of the CDR3: TGTGCCAGCAGAGCCCTCTACGAGCAGTACTTC. It encodes CASRALYEQYF.

There are many counts of this clonotype. The chain has TRBV6-2 or TRBV6-3 and TRBJ2-7; D unclear. Germline CDR1 and CDR2: MNHEY and SVGEGT. Trimming shortened V by 2 bases and J by 0 bases, and 5 bases separated the two germline ends. This CDR3 region has 13 residues. The CDR3 DNA is TGTGCCAGCAGTTACGTCAGCTCCTACGAGCAGTACTTC. It codes for CASSYVSSYEQYF.

A few counts support this clonotype. V usage is TRBV13 and J usage is TRBJ2-3; weak D call: TRBD2 (6 bases). Trimming took 1 base from V and 6 from J, leaving 14 bases between them. This CDR3 spans 15 amino acids. The germline CDR1 and CDR2 sequences are PRHDT and FYEKMQ (reference sequence). CDR3: CASSLVSPAGDTQYF. CDR3 sequence (DNA): TGTGCCAGCAGCTTAGTCTCTCCCGCGGGGGATACGCAGTATTTT.

Regarding this clonotype: Since a much larger clone is just one base distant, this may be a read error. The rearrangement joins TRBV28 to TRBJ2-7, with 7 bases fitting TRBD2. The CDR3 is made up of 15 amino acids. Germline-derived CDR1 and CDR2 are MDHEN and SYDVKM. The junction had 7 bases not matched to a gene; V was cut back by 4 bases and J by 1 base. The CDR3 sequence: CASSSGRSPSYEQYF. The CDR3 nucleotides are TGTGCCAGCAGTTCCGGGAGGTCCCCATCCTACGAGCAGTACTTC.

This rearrangement joins TRBV29-1 to TRBJ1-1, with D maybe TRBD1 (5 bases). V gave up 1 base and J gave up 0 bases, with 9 bases separating them. CDR1 SQVTM and CDR2 ANQGSEA come from the germline V gene. This CDR3 has 14 residues. CDR3 amino acids: CSVEGNRLNTEAFF. The CDR3 coding sequence is TGCAGCGTTGAAGGGAACAGGTTGAACACTGAAGCTTTCTTT.

This chain joins TRBV7-6 and TRBJ2-3; the D is unclear. The CDR3 consists of 12 residues. Germline V gene data show CDR1 as SGHVS and CDR2 as FNYEAQ. Trimming removed 6 bases at V and 7 bases at J, with 11 bases between. The CDR3 region has the DNA TGTGCCAGCAGTTACTATTCTCATACGCAGTATTTT. This codes for CASSYYSHTQYF.

This clonotype was detected many times. The rearrangement links TRBV6-1 to TRBJ1-1, with D unresolved. The CDR3 totals 13 residues. The ends were cut back, 6 bases at V and 6 bases at J, with 14 bases in the middle. CDR1 is MNHNS and CDR2 is SASEGT in the germline V gene. The DNA for the CDR3 is TGTGCCAGCAGGGTGACCCGCTCGGCTGAAGCTTTCTTT. Its protein is CASRVTRSAEAFF.

The chain carries TRBV7-9 and TRBJ1-3; 8 bases line up with TRBD1. CDR1 and CDR2 from the germline V gene are SEHNR and FQNEAQ (reference sequence). Unmatched junction bases numbered 7, after V lost 8 bases and J lost 4 bases. The length of the CDR3 is 14 residues. CDR3 residues: CASDDRDRGNTIYF. In DNA form, the CDR3 reads TGTGCCAGCGACGACAGGGACAGGGGAAACACCATATATTTT.

This clonotype was counted between two and nine times. The chain is built from TRBV28 and TRBJ2-3, with 13 bases fitting TRBD2. The germline gives CDR1 MDHEN, CDR2 SYDVKM. The CDR3 extends over 20 amino acids. V lost 2 bases to trimming and J lost 3 bases; unmatched junction nucleotides: 14. CDR3 residues: CASSLIGGGLAGILTDTQYF. CDR3 DNA: TGTGCCAGCAGTTTAATAGGAGGGGGACTAGCGGGAATCTTGACAGATACGCAGTATTTT.

The V and J genes are TRBV12-3 or TRBV12-4 and TRBJ2-5; 9 nucleotides align to TRBD2. The CDR3 contains 15 residues. Losses at the gene ends were 3 bases for V and 4 bases for J; bases not matched to a gene: 6. CDR3 residues: CASSFTPLAGETQYF. In DNA form, the CDR3 reads TGTGCCAGCAGTTTTACGCCACTAGCGGGAGAGACCCAGTACTTC.

The rearrangement links TRBV18 to TRBJ1-1; tentative D call: TRBD1 (5 bases). The CDR3 is made up of 13 amino acids. The V gene's germline CDR1 is KGHSH and CDR2 LQKENI. V dropped 3 bases and J dropped 3 bases, with 8 bases sitting between them. CDR3 loop: CASSPIGDTEAFF. DNA of the CDR3: TGTGCCAGCTCACCTATAGGGGACACTGAAGCTTTCTTT.

V and J are TRBV12-3 or TRBV12-4 and TRBJ1-4, with D possibly matching TRBD1 (5 bases). Trimming shortened V by 5 bases and J by 1 base, and 14 bases separated the two germline ends. The CDR3 has 16 amino acids. The CDR3 DNA follows: TGTGCCAGCAGTCCTACAGGACAAAGAACTAATGAAAAACTGTTTTTT. Residues: CASSPTGQRTNEKLFF.

The gene calls are TRBV7-8 and TRBJ2-6; TRBD1 aligns across 8 bases. This CDR3 has 18 amino acids. Looked up from germline, CDR1 is SGHVS and CDR2 is FQNEAQ. V was clipped by 4 bases and J by 1 base; unmatched bases: 9. The CDR3 protein is CASSSQGAQGSGANVLTF. Written as DNA, the CDR3 is TGTGCCAGCAGCTCCCAGGGGGCGCAGGGATCTGGGGCCAACGTCCTGACTTTC.

This clonotype was observed at least ten times. One end of the junction fails to match germline, which may point to a read error. The chain carries TRBV7-7 and TRBJ2-7; 9 bases align to TRBD1. The CDR3 spans 16 residues. The V gene's germline CDR1 is SSHAT and CDR2 FNYEAQ (reference sequence). The CDR3 sequence is CASSPRTGVSSYEQYF. The CDR3 DNA reads as TGTGCTAGCAGCCCCCGGACAGGGGTAAGCTCCTACGAGCAGTACTTC.

This clonotype was detected ten times or more. The V call is TRBV12-3 or TRBV12-4, the J call TRBJ2-7; unclear D gene. Trimming stripped 1 base from V and 1 base from J, with 8 bases between. The CDR3 totals 14 residues. The DNA of the CDR3 is TGTGCCAGCAGTTTAGGTCGAGCATCCTACGAGCAGTACTTC. Protein: CASSLGRASYEQYF.

CDR3 region: CASRKAGTENYGYTF. CDR3 DNA sequence: TGTGCCAGCCGTAAAGCAGGGACAGAGAACTATGGCTACACCTTC. The rearrangement uses TRBV7-9 and TRBJ1-2; 7 nucleotides line up with TRBD1. The CDR3 length is 15 residues. Germline trimming cut 8 bases from V and 2 bases from J; bases unmatched to any gene: 11. Germline V gene lookup returns CDR1 SEHNR and CDR2 FQNEAQ (reference sequence).

J is TRBJ2-4 and V is TRBV9; 9 bases are a match to TRBD1. V shed 4 bases, J shed 2 bases, and the junction held 10 bases outside the gene matches. CDR3 length equals 17 residues. The germline CDR1 and CDR2 sequences are SGDLS and YYNGEE. DNA for the CDR3: TGTGCCAGCAGCCCTCCGGGACAGGGAGCGACCAAAAACATTCAGTACTTC. Protein product: CASSPPGQGATKNIQYF.

This clonotype was seen at least ten times. The chain couples TRBV28 to TRBJ1-5; maybe TRBD1 (5 bases). The CDR3 loop spans 17 amino acids. V was pared by 5 bases and J by 0 bases, with 17 bases between. CDR1 and CDR2 (germline): MDHEN, SYDVKM. The CDR3 DNA reads TGTGCCAGCAGTCTCAGGGCCCGGCTGTATAGCAATCAGCCCCAGCATTTT. Its protein product is CASSLRARLYSNQPQHF.

The genes are TRBV7-8 and TRBJ2-1; the D gene is possibly TRBD1 (5 bases). The CDR3 spans 15 residues. In germline, CDR1 is SGHVS, CDR2 FQNEAQ. V was trimmed by 3 bases and J by 1 base, leaving 10 bases between them. The CDR3 spells CASSFVGDSYNEQFF. The CDR3 DNA is TGTGCCAGCAGCTTCGTAGGGGATTCCTACAATGAGCAGTTCTTC.

The V and J genes are TRBV28 and TRBJ1-4; no reliable D call. CDR3 length: 16 amino acids. Germline V gene data show CDR1 as MDHEN and CDR2 as SYDVKM. V gave up 1 base and J gave up 0 bases, with 9 bases separating them. The CDR3 region has the DNA TGTGCCAGCAGTTTATCCCCACAAGCAACTAATGAAAAACTGTTTTTT. Encoded protein: CASSLSPQATNEKLFF.

The chain uses TRBV6-1 and TRBJ2-7, with 12 bases that match TRBD2. Germline V gives CDR1 MNHNS, CDR2 SASEGT. This CDR3 comprises 15 residues. The trim removed 7 bases at V and 6 bases at J, leaving 10 bases unmatched. CDR3 protein: CASTPGLAGPFEQYF. The CDR3 bases are TGTGCCAGCACCCCGGGACTAGCGGGTCCATTCGAGCAGTACTTC.